This TCR beta chain emerged from a study of cytomegalovirus exposure and HLA in healthy donors. PCR employed 60 Vbeta and 13 Jbeta primers. The data were produced by immunoSEQ multiplex PCR, yet TCRdb's version contains in-frame clones alone and is incomplete. Of about 130,000 clones in the sample, around 63% were seen once. This CDR3 region has 14 residues. V lost 5 bases, J lost 2 bases, and 11 bases lay in between. The germline V gene has CDR1 SNHLY and CDR2 FYNNEI. The study's findings and limits: Among TCR beta chains of equal frequency, HLA-associated ones were more clonally expanded in a later analysis. Across donors, sequencing depth was assumed by presence/absence analyses to be roughly uniform.

With regard to this clone: Its antigen is still unknown.

Sequenced: PBMCs. This TCR was sampled from a human donor in good health. The chain carries TRBV2 and TRBJ2-3, with a weak D call TRBD2 (5 bases). The CDR3: CASSYETTTDTQYF. Here the CDR3 DNA reads TGTGCCAGCAGTTACGAGACTACCACAGATACGCAGTATTTT. The entire variable domain, with the rest obtained from reference TRBV2 and TRBJ2-3, is as follows: EPEVTQTPSHQVTQMGQEVILRCVPISNHLYFYWYRQILGQKVEFLVSFYNNEISEKSEIFDDQFSVERPDGSNFTLKIRSTKLEDSAMYFCASSYETTTDTQYFGPGTRLTVL.